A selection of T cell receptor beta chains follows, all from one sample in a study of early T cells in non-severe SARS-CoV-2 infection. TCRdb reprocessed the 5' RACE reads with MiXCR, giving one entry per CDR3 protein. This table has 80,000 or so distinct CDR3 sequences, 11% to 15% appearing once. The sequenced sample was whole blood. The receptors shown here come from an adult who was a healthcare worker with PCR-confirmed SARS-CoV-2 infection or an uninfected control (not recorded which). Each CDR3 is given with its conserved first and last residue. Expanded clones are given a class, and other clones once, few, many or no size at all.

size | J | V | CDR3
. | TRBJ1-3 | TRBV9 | CASSVDQGAGNTIYF
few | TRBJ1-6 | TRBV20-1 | CSARPTGTGGSPLHF
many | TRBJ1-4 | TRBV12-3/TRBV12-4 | CASSLAGDLFF
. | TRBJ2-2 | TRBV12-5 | CASGGGLIGELFF
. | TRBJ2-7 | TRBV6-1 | CASADFRGANYEQYF
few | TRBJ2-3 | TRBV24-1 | CATSDLTREGDTQYF
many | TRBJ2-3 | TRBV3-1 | CASSPTTGGQSTDTQYF
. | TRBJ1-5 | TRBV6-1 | CASSLDLASVFEPQHF
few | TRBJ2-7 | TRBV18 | CASSPRTSGRSSYEQYF
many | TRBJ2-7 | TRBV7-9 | CASAKMGASEQYF
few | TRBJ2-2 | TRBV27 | CASSFGGPGELFF
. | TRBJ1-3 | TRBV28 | CASSSQNTIYF
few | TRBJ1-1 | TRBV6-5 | CASTLLGSESTEAFF
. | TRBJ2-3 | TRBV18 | CASSPRTNPTTDTQYF
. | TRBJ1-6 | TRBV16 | CASSLRQASSYNSPLHF
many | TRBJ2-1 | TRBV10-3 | CAISDELAGVGNEQFF
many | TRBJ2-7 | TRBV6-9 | CASSIPVSGPEQYF
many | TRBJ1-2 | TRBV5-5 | CASSLGIRPQGSNYGYTF
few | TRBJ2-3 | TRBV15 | CATSRRGGSTDTQYF
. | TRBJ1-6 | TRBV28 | CASSTEKSSYNSPLHF
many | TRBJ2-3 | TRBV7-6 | CASSFGGLAGVSDTQYF
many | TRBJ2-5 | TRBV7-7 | CASSTGEETQYF
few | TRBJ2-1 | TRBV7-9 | CASSSRLAGLGYNEQFF
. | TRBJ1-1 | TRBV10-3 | CAIRGTGGVGTEAFF
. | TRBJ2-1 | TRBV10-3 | CAISEYNSDEQFF
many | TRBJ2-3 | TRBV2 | CASSVDGYVPPDTQYF
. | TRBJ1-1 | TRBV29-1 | CSVESPLPREAFF